This note documents a single T cell receptor beta chain sequence. As yet, its antigen is unknown. V lost 5 bases and J lost 10; bases outside the gene matches: 7. The CDR3 totals 13 residues. Germline-derived CDR1 and CDR2 are SGHTA and FQGNSA. The primer mix had 60 Vbeta and 13 Jbeta primers. The data were produced by immunoSEQ multiplex PCR, yet TCRdb's version contains in-frame clones alone and is incomplete. In the table there are around 150,000 clones, roughly 80% of which are singletons. The sample belongs to a study of cytomegalovirus exposure and HLA in healthy donors. Study-level points and caveats: Looking again later, the authors saw that most CMV-associated TCR beta chains seemed HLA-restricted.

The sample was PBMCs. The receptor was derived from a woman aged 40 to 50 in good health and CMV-seronegative. The J gene is TRBJ1-1, the V gene TRBV7-2; TRBD1 agrees at 10 bases. DNA of the CDR3: TGTGCCAGCAGCAACGTGGGGACAGGGGCAGCTTTCTTT. Its translation: CASSNVGTGAAFF.